The rows below give T cell receptor beta chains drawn from one sample of a study of naive and memory T cell subsets. MiXCR, applied by TCRdb to the 5' RACE reads, yields one record per CDR3 protein. The sample gives about 62,000 distinct CDR3 sequences, 7% to 8% of which show up once; under 25% is in the top ten. These receptor sequences come from a female donor in good health. CDR3s include the opening cysteine and the closing phenylalanine or tryptophan. Fields, in order: clone size, V gene, J gene, D gene, CDR3 DNA, CDR3 protein. A D gene is named only where the DNA matches it firmly. Not every row has a clone size; where given, it reads once, few, many or a size class.

clone size: -
V gene: TRBV28
J gene: TRBJ2-1
D gene: TRBD1
CDR3 DNA: TGTGCCAGCAGTGTCGACAGGGGGCTATACAATGAGCAGTTCTTC
CDR3 protein: CASSVDRGLYNEQFF

clone size: -
V gene: TRBV9
J gene: TRBJ2-7
D gene: -
CDR3 DNA: TGTGCCAGCAGCGCGGGACTTAACTCCTACGAGCAGTACTTC
CDR3 protein: CASSAGLNSYEQYF

clone size: -
V gene: TRBV19
J gene: TRBJ2-7
D gene: -
CDR3 DNA: TGTGCCAGTAGTGGTCGGGACACCCGAGGTGCTGTGTACTTC
CDR3 protein: CASSGRDTRGAVYF

clone size: -
V gene: TRBV5-6
J gene: TRBJ2-7
D gene: -
CDR3 DNA: TGTGCCAGCAGCTTGCTAGGGGGACTCTCCTACGAGCAGTACTTC
CDR3 protein: CASSLLGGLSYEQYF

clone size: -
V gene: TRBV19
J gene: TRBJ2-1
D gene: TRBD2
CDR3 DNA: TGTGCCAGTAGTATAGAGGGACTAGCGGGAGGGGCTTGGAATGAGCAGTTCTTC
CDR3 protein: CASSIEGLAGGAWNEQFF

clone size: -
V gene: TRBV5-6
J gene: TRBJ1-5
D gene: -
CDR3 DNA: TGTGCCAGCAGCGACCTCAGGGGAGCGAGCAATCAGCCCCAGCATTTT
CDR3 protein: CASSDLRGASNQPQHF

clone size: -
V gene: TRBV3-1
J gene: TRBJ2-1
D gene: -
CDR3 DNA: TGTGCCAGCAGCCAAGAGTCATGGGGACCACAGATCTTC
CDR3 protein: CASSQESWGPQIF

clone size: few
V gene: TRBV12-3/TRBV12-4
J gene: TRBJ1-2
D gene: TRBD1
CDR3 DNA: TGTGCCAGCAGTTTGAGGCAGGGGGCGGGCTATGGCTACACCTTC
CDR3 protein: CASSLRQGAGYGYTF

clone size: few
V gene: TRBV20-1
J gene: TRBJ2-3
D gene: TRBD2
CDR3 DNA: TGCAGTGCCAGCACTAGCGGTCTCCCGCCGTCAGATACGCAGTATTTT
CDR3 protein: CSASTSGLPPSDTQYF

clone size: many
V gene: TRBV6-5
J gene: TRBJ1-1
D gene: -
CDR3 DNA: TGTGCCAGCAGTTACGCGGACACCCGTATGACTGAAGCTTTCTTT
CDR3 protein: CASSYADTRMTEAFF

clone size: many
V gene: TRBV5-5
J gene: TRBJ1-2
D gene: TRBD1
CDR3 DNA: TGTGCCAGCAGCCTTGGACAGGTCCGGCAAACCCTCTATGGCTACACCTTC
CDR3 protein: CASSLGQVRQTLYGYTF

clone size: -
V gene: TRBV4-2
J gene: TRBJ2-6
D gene: -
CDR3 DNA: TGTGCCAGCAGCTCCCAGGGTACTGAATCTGGGGCCAACGTCCTGACTTTC
CDR3 protein: CASSSQGTESGANVLTF

clone size: many
V gene: TRBV6-6
J gene: TRBJ1-2
D gene: -
CDR3 DNA: TGTGCCAGCACCGAGAAGAGGGGGTACTACAGCTATGGCTACACCTTC
CDR3 protein: CASTEKRGYYSYGYTF

clone size: few
V gene: TRBV6-6
J gene: TRBJ1-6
D gene: -
CDR3 DNA: TGTGCCAGCAGTTCCCCGGGAACAGGGATGGGATCACCCCTCCACTTT
CDR3 protein: CASSSPGTGMGSPLHF

clone size: few
V gene: TRBV28
J gene: TRBJ2-5
D gene: TRBD1
CDR3 DNA: TGTGCCAGCAGTACCCTGGGACAGGGCCCAGAGACCCAGTACTTC
CDR3 protein: CASSTLGQGPETQYF

clone size: -
V gene: TRBV19
J gene: TRBJ2-3
D gene: -
CDR3 DNA: TGTGCCAGTAACGGCGCGGGGGCATATACGCAGTATTTT
CDR3 protein: CASNGAGAYTQYF

clone size: -
V gene: TRBV7-8
J gene: TRBJ2-3
D gene: TRBD2
CDR3 DNA: TGTGCCAGCAGCCCAGGGACTATCCGGGCGGATACGCAGTATTTT
CDR3 protein: CASSPGTIRADTQYF

clone size: -
V gene: TRBV9
J gene: TRBJ2-7
D gene: -
CDR3 DNA: TGTGCCAGCAGTACCGGACAGAAGGGGAACGAGCAGTACTTC
CDR3 protein: CASSTGQKGNEQYF

clone size: many
V gene: TRBV19
J gene: TRBJ2-6
D gene: TRBD1
CDR3 DNA: TGTGCCAGTAGAGACAGGGCTGGGGCCAACGTCCTGACTTTC
CDR3 protein: CASRDRAGANVLTF

clone size: many
V gene: TRBV7-3
J gene: TRBJ2-6
D gene: -
CDR3 DNA: TGTGCCAGCAGCCATTCCCTTATGGGGCAGTGGGAATACTCTGGGGCCAACGTCCTGACTTTC
CDR3 protein: CASSHSLMGQWEYSGANVLTF

clone size: few
V gene: TRBV27
J gene: TRBJ1-1
D gene: -
CDR3 DNA: TGTGCCAGCAGTTCACAGGGAAATGAAGCTTTCTTT
CDR3 protein: CASSSQGNEAFF

clone size: -
V gene: TRBV14
J gene: TRBJ2-7
D gene: -
CDR3 DNA: TGTGCCAGCAGCCAAGATTTCCTCTCCTACGAGCAGTACTTC
CDR3 protein: CASSQDFLSYEQYF

clone size: -
V gene: TRBV28
J gene: TRBJ2-7
D gene: -
CDR3 DNA: TGTGCCAGCAGTTTATTCGCGGGTAACGAGCAGTACTTC
CDR3 protein: CASSLFAGNEQYF

clone size: few
V gene: TRBV6-2/TRBV6-3
J gene: TRBJ1-2
D gene: -
CDR3 DNA: TGTGCCAGCAGTTACGGACCTTATGGCTACACCTTC
CDR3 protein: CASSYGPYGYTF

clone size: many
V gene: TRBV6-4
J gene: TRBJ2-1
D gene: TRBD2
CDR3 DNA: TGTGCCAGCAGTAGGACTAGCGGGGGGACGGGAATTTCCTACAATGAGCAGTTCTTC
CDR3 protein: CASSRTSGGTGISYNEQFF

clone size: many
V gene: TRBV11-2
J gene: TRBJ2-1
D gene: -
CDR3 DNA: TGTGCCAGCAGCTTCGTGGGGTCCTACAATGAGCAGTTCTTC
CDR3 protein: CASSFVGSYNEQFF

clone size: -
V gene: TRBV4-1
J gene: TRBJ2-3
D gene: TRBD1
CDR3 DNA: TGCGCCAGCAGCCAAGCCGCGGGACAGGGGAGGCAAGATACGCAGTATTTT
CDR3 protein: CASSQAAGQGRQDTQYF

clone size: few
V gene: TRBV21-1
J gene: TRBJ2-1
D gene: -
CDR3 DNA: TGTGCCAGCAGCAACCAGAAGGGGTGGGACGCCTACAATGAGCAGTTCTTC
CDR3 protein: CASSNQKGWDAYNEQFF

clone size: once
V gene: TRBV5-1
J gene: TRBJ2-2
D gene: -
CDR3 DNA: TGCGCCAGCAGCTTGGACGGAGCATTGTCCGGGGAGCTGTTTTTT
CDR3 protein: CASSLDGALSGELFF

clone size: -
V gene: TRBV3-1
J gene: TRBJ1-1
D gene: -
CDR3 DNA: TGTGCCAGCAGCCAAGTTCTAGAAGGGACTGAAGCTTTCTTT
CDR3 protein: CASSQVLEGTEAFF

clone size: few
V gene: TRBV11-2
J gene: TRBJ2-2
D gene: -
CDR3 DNA: TGTGCCAGCGGCCGGGAGCCGAACACCGGGGAGCTGTTTTTT
CDR3 protein: CASGREPNTGELFF

clone size: many
V gene: TRBV29-1
J gene: TRBJ2-3
D gene: -
CDR3 DNA: TGCAGCGTTGAAAGCCCAGGGGTCGCGCAGTATTTT
CDR3 protein: CSVESPGVAQYF

clone size: few
V gene: TRBV28
J gene: TRBJ1-1
D gene: TRBD1
CDR3 DNA: TGTGCCAGCACCTTAATTGGGACAGGGGCGATTGGGAGCACTGAAGCTTTCTTT
CDR3 protein: CASTLIGTGAIGSTEAFF

clone size: -
V gene: TRBV6-1
J gene: TRBJ1-2
D gene: TRBD1
CDR3 DNA: TGTGCCAGCAGTGAAAACAGGGGTACCGGTGGCTACACCTTC
CDR3 protein: CASSENRGTGGYTF

clone size: many
V gene: TRBV3-1
J gene: TRBJ2-1
D gene: TRBD2
CDR3 DNA: TGTGCCAGCAGCCAAGATGGGGCGGGAGGTGAGCAGTTCTTC
CDR3 protein: CASSQDGAGGEQFF

clone size: many
V gene: TRBV28
J gene: TRBJ1-5
D gene: -
CDR3 DNA: TGTGCCAGCAGTTTAAAAAAGGACGGGGAGCAGCCCCAGCATTTT
CDR3 protein: CASSLKKDGEQPQHF

clone size: few
V gene: TRBV6-6
J gene: TRBJ2-1
D gene: TRBD2
CDR3 DNA: TGTGCCAGCAGGGGTACGACTAGCGGGGGGGCTGGCAATGAGCAGTTCTTC
CDR3 protein: CASRGTTSGGAGNEQFF

clone size: few
V gene: TRBV12-3/TRBV12-4
J gene: TRBJ2-3
D gene: TRBD2
CDR3 DNA: TGTGCCAGCAGTTTCTCACTAGCGGGGGACACAGATACGCAGTATTTT
CDR3 protein: CASSFSLAGDTDTQYF

clone size: few
V gene: TRBV12-3/TRBV12-4
J gene: TRBJ1-1
D gene: -
CDR3 DNA: TGTGCCAGCAGTTTATTAGGGGGTGAAGCTTTCTTT
CDR3 protein: CASSLLGGEAFF

clone size: -
V gene: TRBV19
J gene: TRBJ2-1
D gene: -
CDR3 DNA: TGTGCCAGTAGTATTTTTTTTGGGGAGCAGTTCTTC
CDR3 protein: CASSIFFGEQFF

clone size: many
V gene: TRBV5-6
J gene: TRBJ1-2
D gene: -
CDR3 DNA: TGTGCCAGCAGGAGCCGGGGGGCTGGCTATGGCTACACCTTC
CDR3 protein: CASRSRGAGYGYTF

clone size: -
V gene: TRBV27
J gene: TRBJ2-7
D gene: TRBD1
CDR3 DNA: TGTGCCAGCAGTGGGACAGGGGGTTCCTACGAGCAGTACTTC
CDR3 protein: CASSGTGGSYEQYF

clone size: -
V gene: TRBV4-2
J gene: TRBJ2-1
D gene: -
CDR3 DNA: TGTGCCAGCAGCCAAGAGGCCCAGCGGGCGTACAATGAGCAGTTCTTC
CDR3 protein: CASSQEAQRAYNEQFF

clone size: -
V gene: TRBV12-3/TRBV12-4
J gene: TRBJ1-6
D gene: TRBD1
CDR3 DNA: TGTGCCAGCAGTTTATTACAGGGGGGATCACCCCTCCACTTT
CDR3 protein: CASSLLQGGSPLHF

clone size: few
V gene: TRBV6-2/TRBV6-3
J gene: TRBJ2-7
D gene: -
CDR3 DNA: TGTGCCAGCAGTTACACAGTGGCCCCCTACGAGCAGTACTTC
CDR3 protein: CASSYTVAPYEQYF

clone size: few
V gene: TRBV12-3/TRBV12-4
J gene: TRBJ1-5
D gene: -
CDR3 DNA: TGTGCCAGCAGTTTATCGGCGGTTAGCAATCAGCCCCAGCATTTT
CDR3 protein: CASSLSAVSNQPQHF

clone size: few
V gene: TRBV6-1
J gene: TRBJ2-7
D gene: -
CDR3 DNA: TGTGCCAGCAGTGTCCAAATCTACGAGCAGTACTTC
CDR3 protein: CASSVQIYEQYF

clone size: few
V gene: TRBV15
J gene: TRBJ2-3
D gene: -
CDR3 DNA: TGTGCCACCAGCAGTCGGGGGCTTAGCACAGATACGCAGTATTTT
CDR3 protein: CATSSRGLSTDTQYF

clone size: -
V gene: TRBV14
J gene: TRBJ2-5
D gene: -
CDR3 DNA: TGTGCCAGCAGCCCCAAACTTCAACAGGGTAAAGAGACCCAGTACTTC
CDR3 protein: CASSPKLQQGKETQYF

clone size: many
V gene: TRBV9
J gene: TRBJ1-2
D gene: -
CDR3 DNA: TGTGCCAGCAGCGTAGGTTGGGGGCCTATTGGTGGCTACACCTTC
CDR3 protein: CASSVGWGPIGGYTF

clone size: many
V gene: TRBV28
J gene: TRBJ1-5
D gene: -
CDR3 DNA: TGTGCCAGCGTTGTCAGGGTGGGCAATCAGCCCCAGCATTTT
CDR3 protein: CASVVRVGNQPQHF

clone size: -
V gene: TRBV28
J gene: TRBJ2-3
D gene: -
CDR3 DNA: TGTGCCAGCAGCCACGACAGTTCAAGCACAGATACGCAGTATTTT
CDR3 protein: CASSHDSSSTDTQYF

clone size: many
V gene: TRBV7-3
J gene: TRBJ2-1
D gene: -
CDR3 DNA: TGTGCCAGCAGCTTATCTTCCTGGAGTGAGCAGTTCTTC
CDR3 protein: CASSLSSWSEQFF

clone size: -
V gene: TRBV20-1
J gene: TRBJ2-7
D gene: TRBD2
CDR3 DNA: TGCAGTGTCAACTCCGGGACTAGCGGGAGTGTTGAGTACGAGCAGTACTTC
CDR3 protein: CSVNSGTSGSVEYEQYF

clone size: few
V gene: TRBV10-3
J gene: TRBJ2-7
D gene: TRBD1
CDR3 DNA: TGTGCATGTCCGGGACAGGGGGCTTACGAGCAGTACTTC
CDR3 protein: CACPGQGAYEQYF